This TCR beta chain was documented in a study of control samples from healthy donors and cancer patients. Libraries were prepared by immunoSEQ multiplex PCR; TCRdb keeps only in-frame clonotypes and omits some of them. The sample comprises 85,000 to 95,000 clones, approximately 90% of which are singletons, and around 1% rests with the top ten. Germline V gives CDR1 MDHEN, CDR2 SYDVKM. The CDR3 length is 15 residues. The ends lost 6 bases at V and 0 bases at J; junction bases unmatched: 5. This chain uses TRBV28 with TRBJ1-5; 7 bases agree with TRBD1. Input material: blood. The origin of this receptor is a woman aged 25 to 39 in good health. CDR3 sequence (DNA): TGTGCCAGCAGGGCAGACAGGGATAGCAATCAGCCCCAGCATTTT. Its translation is CASRADRDSNQPQHF.